This entry lists 8 T cell receptor beta chains sequenced from one sample in a study of CD4 T cells in relation to SARS-CoV-2 and coronaviruses. The protocol was immunoSEQ multiplex PCR, while the TCRdb copy is restricted to in-frame clones and leaves out a portion. Of some 43,000 clones in the sample, more than 65% were seen once. What these receptors recognize is not known. The sequenced sample consisted of naive CD4+ T cells from PBMCs, cultured in vitro. The subset is: naive CD4+ T cells isolated by negative enrichment. The receptors derive from an adult with COVID-19.

V usage is TRBV6-2 or TRBV6-3 and J usage is TRBJ1-2; D gene ambiguous. The CDR3 loop spans 13 amino acids. CDR1 is MNHEY and CDR2 is SVGEGT in the germline V gene. V lost 0 bases and J 6 bases, leaving 8 bases between the germline ends. Here the CDR3 reads CASSYSGSHGYTF. The CDR3 DNA reads as TGTGCCAGCAGTTACTCAGGATCCCATGGCTACACCTTC.

This rearrangement joins TRBV6-5 to TRBJ2-5, with D uncertain. V was trimmed by 2 bases and J by 1 base, leaving 8 bases between them. The length of the CDR3 is 14 residues. Germline loops: CDR1 MNHEY, CDR2 SVGAGI. The CDR3 sequence: CASSYRSPQETQYF. DNA for the CDR3: TGTGCCAGCAGTTACAGGAGCCCCCAAGAGACCCAGTACTTC.

The chain couples TRBV5-4 to TRBJ2-5; D gene unclear. V was clipped by 0 bases and J by 3 bases, with 9 bases between them. Germline V gene sequence: CDR1 SGHNT, CDR2 YYREEE (reference sequence). The CDR3 is made up of 14 amino acids. As DNA, the CDR3 is TGTGCCAGCAGCTTGGCTCTAGGAGAAGAGACCCAGTACTTC. Translating it yields CASSLALGEETQYF.

The chain combines TRBV7-9 with TRBJ2-3; perhaps TRBD1 as D (5 bases). The CDR3 runs to 13 residues. The germline CDR1 and CDR2 sequences are SEHNR and FQNEAQ (reference sequence). V was pared by 2 bases and J by 6 bases, with 9 bases between. The CDR3 DNA is TGTGCCAGCAGCTTATGGGGCGGTGATACGCAGTATTTT. Translating gives CASSLWGGDTQYF.

In this sample, this clone turned up a few times. This chain uses TRBV6-7 with TRBJ1-5, with a weak D call TRBD1 (6 bases). TRBV6-7 is an ORF for which the function is uncertain. This CDR3 region has 13 residues. Trimming pared 7 bases from V and 4 bases from J, leaving 11 bases between. CDR3 nucleotides: TGTGCCAGCATCCACAGGGCTAATCAGCCCCAGCATTTT. It encodes CASIHRANQPQHF.

CDR3 DNA: TGTGCCAGCAGCAAAACGGAAACGGGACGGAATAGCAATCAGCCCCAGCATTTT. It yields the protein CASSKTETGRNSNQPQHF. V is TRBV5-4 and J is TRBJ1-5; a weak D match, TRBD1 (5 bases). Trimming shortened V by 4 bases and J by 0 bases, and 20 bases separated the two germline ends. The CDR3 has 18 amino acids. CDR1 is SGHNT and CDR2 is YYREEE in the germline V gene (reference sequence).

The chain uses TRBV5-1 and TRBJ2-2; no definite D call. The V and J ends lost 2 bases and 1 base respectively, with 9 bases between them. There are 15 residues in the CDR3. CDR1 and CDR2 (germline): SGHRS, YFSETQ. The CDR3 bases are TGCGCCAGCAGCTTAGCTGGTCAGAACACCGGGGAGCTGTTTTTT. This gives the protein CASSLAGQNTGELFF.

This rearrangement joins TRBV27 to TRBJ2-7, with a weak D call TRBD2 (6 bases). With 3 bases removed from V and 4 bases from J, the gap between germline ends came to 16 bases. Looked up from germline, CDR1 is MNHEY and CDR2 is SMNVEV (reference sequence). CDR3 length: 15 amino acids. The CDR3 DNA reads TGTGCCAGCAGTTTTAGAAGGGGCGGGGAGTACGAGCAGTACTTC. Its protein is CASSFRRGGEYEQYF.